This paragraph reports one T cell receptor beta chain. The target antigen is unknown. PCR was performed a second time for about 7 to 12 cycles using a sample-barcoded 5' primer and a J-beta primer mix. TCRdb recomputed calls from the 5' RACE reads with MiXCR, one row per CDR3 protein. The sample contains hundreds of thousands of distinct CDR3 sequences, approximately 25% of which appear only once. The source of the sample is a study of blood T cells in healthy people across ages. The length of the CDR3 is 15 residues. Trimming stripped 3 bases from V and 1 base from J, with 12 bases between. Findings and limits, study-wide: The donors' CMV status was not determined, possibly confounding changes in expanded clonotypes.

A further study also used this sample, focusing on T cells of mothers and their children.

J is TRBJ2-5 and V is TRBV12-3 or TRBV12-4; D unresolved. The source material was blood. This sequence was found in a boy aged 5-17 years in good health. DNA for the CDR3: TGTGCCAGCAGTTTCTCCCCGGGCTTCCAAGAGACCCAGTACTTC. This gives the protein CASSFSPGFQETQYF.